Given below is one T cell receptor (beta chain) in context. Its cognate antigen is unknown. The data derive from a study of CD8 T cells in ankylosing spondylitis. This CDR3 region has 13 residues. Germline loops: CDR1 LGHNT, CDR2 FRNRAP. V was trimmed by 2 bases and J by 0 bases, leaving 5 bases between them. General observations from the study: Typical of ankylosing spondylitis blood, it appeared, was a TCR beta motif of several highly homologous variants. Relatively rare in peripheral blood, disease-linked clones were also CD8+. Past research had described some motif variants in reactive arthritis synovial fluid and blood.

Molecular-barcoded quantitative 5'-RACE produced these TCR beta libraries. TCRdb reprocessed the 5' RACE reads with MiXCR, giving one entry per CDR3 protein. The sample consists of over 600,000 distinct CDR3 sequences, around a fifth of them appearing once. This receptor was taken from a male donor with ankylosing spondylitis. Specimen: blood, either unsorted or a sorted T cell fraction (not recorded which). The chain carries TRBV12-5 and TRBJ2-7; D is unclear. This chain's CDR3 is CASGLIDSYEQYF. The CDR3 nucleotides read TGTGCTAGTGGTTTGATAGACTCCTACGAGCAGTACTTC.